This TCR beta chain came from a study of cytomegalovirus exposure and HLA in healthy donors. The study's findings and limits: A later analysis revealed that TCR association rates differed between HLA loci, peaking at DRB1 and bottoming out at HLA-C.

On this clone itself: Its specificity is unknown.

This PCR relied on a set of 60 Vbeta primers and 13 Jbeta primers. Produced via immunoSEQ multiplex PCR; TCRdb's table is partial and in-frame only. The sample has about 160,000 clones; around 76% are singletons. The origin of this receptor is a middle-aged man in good health and CMV-seropositive. The sample was PBMCs.

The CDR3 DNA reads TGTGCCAGTAGCCGGGAAGCGGCCACCCAAGAGACCCAGTACTTC. It specifies CASSREAATQETQYF. This chain uses TRBV19 with TRBJ2-5, with TRBD2 as a possible D gene (5 bases). Trimming cost V 6 bases and J 1 base, with 15 bases left between them. The CDR3 contains 15 residues. Per the germline V gene, CDR1 is LNHDA and CDR2 is SQIVND (reference sequence).